The source of this T cell receptor beta chain is a study of cytomegalovirus exposure and HLA in healthy donors. Findings and caveats of the study: In vitro checks showed that a few CMV-associated chains really do target CMV antigens. According to an earlier analysis, most TCR beta V segments yielded productive rearrangements about 87% or about 30% of the time.

V was pared by 4 bases and J by 0 bases, with 4 bases between. This CDR3 region has 14 residues. Germline CDR1 reads MNHEY; CDR2 reads SMNVEV (reference sequence). Of note for this clone: Its antigen is not known.

Primers for the PCR totalled 60 Vbeta and 13 Jbeta. Clones were sequenced by immunoSEQ multiplex PCR, and TCRdb holds only the in-frame ones, with some missing. The repertoire includes under 40,000 clones, more than 85% of them detected once, and less than 3.5% sits in the top ten. This clonotype originated in a woman between 18 and 29 years old in good health and CMV-seronegative. The specimen was PBMCs. This chain joins TRBV27 and TRBJ2-6, with D hard to call. DNA for the CDR3: TGTGCCAGCAGTTCTAGCTCTGGGGCCAACGTCCTGACTTTC. It codes for CASSSSSGANVLTF.